These T cell receptor beta chains were read from a single sample in a study of CD8+ T cells in alopecia areata. Only in-frame clones appear in the TCRdb table, and some are missing; sequencing was by immunoSEQ multiplex PCR. The data show some 30,000 clones, roughly 58% seen once. Sequenced: NKG2D-high CD8+ T cells sorted from blood. The receptors were sampled from a human donor with alopecia areata. Both conserved end residues are part of each CDR3. The D gene is left open where the match is weak. Rows give clone size only sometimes, using once, few, many, or a class for an expanded clone.

>TRBJ2-5|NA|TRBD1|TRBV7-9
TGTGCCAGCAGCTTACCGGATGGGACAGGGGGATTCAGGGAGACCCAGTACTTC
CASSLPDGTGGFRETQYF
>TRBJ1-1|NA|NA|TRBV10-2
TGCGCCAGCAGTGAGTCAGTGTATGTAGGGGCCACTGAAGCTTTCTTT
CASSESVYVGATEAFF
>TRBJ1-2|NA|NA|TRBV29-1
TGCAGCGTTGTTCGGCAGGGAGGTGACTACACCTTC
CSVVRQGGDYTF
>TRBJ2-1|NA|NA|TRBV5-6
TGTGCCAGCAGCTTGAACCCACTCGCAGGGGCCTCCTACAATGAGCAGTTCTTC
CASSLNPLAGASYNEQFF
>TRBJ2-2|large|TRBD2|TRBV7-9
TGTGCCAGCAGGGAGGGACTAGCGGAGAAGAAAACCGGGGAGCTGTTTTTT
CASREGLAEKKTGELFF
>TRBJ2-1|NA|TRBD2|TRBV4-2
TGTGCCAGCAGCCAAGTCTTCACAGCGGGGGACAATGAGCAGTTCTTC
CASSQVFTAGDNEQFF
>TRBJ1-2|few|NA|TRBV29-1
TGCAGCGCCCCTGAGTCAAACAGGCCAGGCTACACCTTC
CSAPESNRPGYTF
>TRBJ2-5|few|TRBD1|TRBV29-1
TGCAGCGGGACCACGGACAGGGAGGTCGAAGAGACCCAGTACTTC
CSGTTDREVEETQYF
>TRBJ2-7|NA|TRBD2|TRBV29-1
TGCAGCGTTGGAGGACTAGGCGAGCAGTACTTC
CSVGGLGEQYF
>TRBJ2-2|NA|NA|TRBV6-5
TGTGCCAGCAGTACCTCGGTTGGCGGGGAGCTGTTTTTT
CASSTSVGGELFF
>TRBJ2-5|NA|TRBD2|TRBV11-2
TGTGCCAGCAGTTTAGATGGACTAGCGGGGGACCAAGAGACCCAGTACTTC
CASSLDGLAGDQETQYF
>TRBJ2-7|few|TRBD1|TRBV4-1
TGCGCCAGCAGCCCGGGACAGGGGGCGGATGAGCAGTACTTC
CASSPGQGADEQYF
>TRBJ2-1|few|NA|TRBV29-1
TGCAGCGTTTCGTCCTTCACTAATGAGCAGTTCTTC
CSVSSFTNEQFF
>TRBJ1-5|NA|NA|TRBV27
TGTGCCAGCAGTTTATGGGGGGCAGGGCAGCCCCAGCATTTT
CASSLWGAGQPQHF
>TRBJ2-7|few|TRBD1|TRBV5-6
TGTGCCAGCAGCATGACAGGGTTCAACGAGCAGTACTTC
CASSMTGFNEQYF
>TRBJ1-2|NA|NA|TRBV4-3
TGCGCCAGCAGCCAAGACGCAGGGAACTATGGCTACACCTTC
CASSQDAGNYGYTF
>TRBJ2-7|NA|TRBD1|TRBV27
TGTGCCAGCAGTCGATCCACCGGGACAGCCTACGAGCAGTACTTC
CASSRSTGTAYEQYF
>TRBJ1-1|NA|NA|TRBV30
TGTGCCTGGAGTTTGGGTGAAGCTTTCTTT
CAWSLGEAFF
>TRBJ1-1|NA|TRBD1|TRBV2
TGTGCCAGCAGTGGGGGACAGGGGTCGACTGAAGCTTTCTTT
CASSGGQGSTEAFF
>TRBJ1-1|few|TRBD1|TRBV2
TGTGCCACCATAGGACAGGGGAACACTGAAGCTTTCTTT
CATIGQGNTEAFF
>TRBJ2-3|few|NA|TRBV7-9
TGTGCCAGCAGCCCGACGGCTAGCACAGATACGCAGTATTTT
CASSPTASTDTQYF
>TRBJ2-6|few|NA|TRBV5-1
TGCGCCAGCAGCTTCACCCCGGTCGGGGCAGGGGCCAACGTCCTGACTTTC
CASSFTPVGAGANVLTF
>TRBJ1-5|NA|NA|TRBV28
TGTGCCAGCAGTCCCTGGGCAGTACGCAGCAATCAGCCCCAGCATTTT
CASSPWAVRSNQPQHF
>TRBJ2-1|NA|NA|TRBV4-1
TGCGCCAGCAGCCTGCGACTAGTGGGGTACAATGAGCAGTTCTTC
CASSLRLVGYNEQFF
>TRBJ2-3|NA|TRBD2|TRBV27
TGTGCCAGCAGTTTATCAGCGGGAGCTGGGACGCAGTATTTT
CASSLSAGAGTQYF
>TRBJ2-7|NA|TRBD1|TRBV28
TGTGCCAGCAGCCCGACAGGGCAGCGCGAGCAGTACTTC
CASSPTGQREQYF
>TRBJ2-5|NA|NA|TRBV28
TGTGCCAGCAGATCTCCGACAGCCCGCCAAGAGACCCAGTACTTC
CASRSPTARQETQYF
>TRBJ1-5|NA|TRBD1|TRBV6-5
TGTGCCAGCAGTGAAGGGACAGGGATGCGGCCCCAGCATTTT
CASSEGTGMRPQHF
>TRBJ1-5|once|TRBD1|TRBV7-9
TGTGCCAGCAGCCCCTCACAGGGGTCGGGCAATCAGCCCCAGCATTTT
CASSPSQGSGNQPQHF
>TRBJ1-2|NA|NA|TRBV4-3
TGCGCCAGCAGCCAAGACCATCCGGGAGGGTCTGGCTACACCTTC
CASSQDHPGGSGYTF
>TRBJ2-7|few|NA|TRBV28
TGTGCCAGCAGTTTTTTGTTAGGTCACTGGCGCGAGCAGTACTTC
CASSFLLGHWREQYF
>TRBJ2-1|NA|TRBD1|TRBV7-9
TGTGCCAGCACTTACATCGGGACAGGGGGCTATGAGCAGTTCTTC
CASTYIGTGGYEQFF
>TRBJ1-3|NA|NA|TRBV30
TGTGCCTGGATAATTTCCCCAACCGGCTCTGGAAACACCATATATTTT
CAWIISPTGSGNTIYF
>TRBJ1-1|once|NA|TRBV27
TGTGCCAGCTCAAGTCCAGGGGCGACCACTGAAGCTTTCTTT
CASSSPGATTEAFF
>TRBJ2-7|few|NA|TRBV5-6
TGTGCCAGCAGCGACACCGCCATCTACGAGCAGTACTTC
CASSDTAIYEQYF
>TRBJ2-1|NA|NA|TRBV7-9
TGTGCCAGCAGCTTACTCTTAGGGAGACTTGATGAGCAGTTCTTC
CASSLLLGRLDEQFF
>TRBJ1-2|NA|NA|TRBV30
TGTGCCTGGAGTGTACCAGCGGGGATCCATGGCTACACCTTC
CAWSVPAGIHGYTF
>TRBJ2-7|NA|NA|TRBV7-9
TGTGCCAGCAGCCCCTACGCACCCTACGAGCAGTACTTC
CASSPYAPYEQYF
>TRBJ2-7|NA|TRBD2|TRBV4-1
TGCGCCAGCAGCCTGAGCGGGGGTGCCTACGAGCAGTACTTC
CASSLSGGAYEQYF
>TRBJ2-7|once|TRBD1|TRBV4-1
TGCGCCAGCAGCCAGACAGGGGCGAATTCCTACGAGCAGTACTTC
CASSQTGANSYEQYF
>TRBJ1-1|few|NA|TRBV7-8
TGTGCCAGCAGCTTACTACAGGGAACGAACACTGAAGCTTTCTTT
CASSLLQGTNTEAFF
>TRBJ2-2|few|NA|TRBV7-3
TGTGCCAGCAGCCATACCCTGACCGGGGAGCTGTTTTTT
CASSHTLTGELFF